The clone carrying this T cell receptor (beta chain) has just one count. The source of the sample is a study of T cell changes during pregnancy in multiple sclerosis. Only in-frame clones appear in the TCRdb table, and some are missing; sequencing was by immunoSEQ multiplex PCR. This sample yields 39,000 or so clones, of which 91% are seen a single time; over 10% belongs to the top ten. The germline V and J ends were trimmed by 7 bases and 1 base, with 16 bases remaining between them. Germline V CDR1 and CDR2: MNHEY, SVGAGI. The CDR3 covers 15 residues. The chain couples TRBV6-5 to TRBJ1-2, with TRBD1 as a possible D gene (6 bases). The specimen was CD8+ T cells from peripheral blood mononuclear cells, collected after pregnancy. This clonotype was sampled from a female donor with multiple sclerosis, enrolled in a pregnancy study. Here the CDR3 reads CASTLDRMGNYGYTF. CDR3 coding DNA: TGTGCCAGCACCCTCGACAGGATGGGTAACTATGGCTACACCTTC.